The text below deals with one T cell receptor beta chain. The source of the sample is a study of blood T cell repertoires in COVID-19. The CDR3 sequence is 17 residues long. Per germline, CDR1 MDHEN and CDR2 SYDVKM. The V gene lost 3 bases and the J gene lost 1 base, with 18 bases spanning the gap. Per the study methods: Researchers report that nucleated cell counts were estimated from reference gene primer amplification. The repertoire was sequenced with immunoSEQ multiplex PCR; TCRdb's copy has only in-frame clones and lacks some. That table furnishes V, J and clone size, whereas the DNA furnished D and trimming. Of about 310,000 clones detected, roughly 84% appear once; the ten largest clones hold 1%.

The sequenced sample was peripheral blood. The rearrangement uses TRBV28 and TRBJ2-5, with D possibly matching TRBD2 (6 bases). This TCR derives from a man aged 50-59 years with active or convalescent COVID-19. The CDR3 loop reads CASSFYNRVGGQETQYF. In nucleotides, the CDR3 is TGTGCCAGCAGTTTTTATAATAGGGTCGGGGGCCAAGAGACCCAGTACTTC.